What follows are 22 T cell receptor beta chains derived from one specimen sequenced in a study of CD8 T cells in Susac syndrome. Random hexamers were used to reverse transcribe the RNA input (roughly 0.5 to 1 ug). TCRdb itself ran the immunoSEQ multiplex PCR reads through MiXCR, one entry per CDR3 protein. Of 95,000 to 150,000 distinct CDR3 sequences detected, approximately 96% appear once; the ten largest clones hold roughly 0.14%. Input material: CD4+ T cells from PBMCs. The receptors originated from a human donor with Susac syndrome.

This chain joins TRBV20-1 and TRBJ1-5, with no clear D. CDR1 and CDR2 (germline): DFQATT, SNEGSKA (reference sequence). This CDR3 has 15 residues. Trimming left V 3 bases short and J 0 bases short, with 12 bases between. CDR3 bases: TGCAGTGCTAGTGTGGGCACCTATAGCAATCAGCCCCAGCATTTT. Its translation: CSASVGTYSNQPQHF.

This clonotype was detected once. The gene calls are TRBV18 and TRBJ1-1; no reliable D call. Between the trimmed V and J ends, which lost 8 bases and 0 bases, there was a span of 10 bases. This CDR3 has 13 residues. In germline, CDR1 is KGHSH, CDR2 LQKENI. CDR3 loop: CASQDTLNTEAFF. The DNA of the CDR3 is TGTGCCAGCCAAGACACCTTGAACACTGAAGCTTTCTTT. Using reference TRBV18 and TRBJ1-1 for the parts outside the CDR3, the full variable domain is NAGVMQNPRHLVRRRGQEARLRCSPMKGHSHVYWYRQLPEEGLKFMVYLQKENIIDESGMPKERFSAEFPKEGPSILRIQQVVRGDSAAYFCASQDTLNTEAFFGQGTRLTVV.

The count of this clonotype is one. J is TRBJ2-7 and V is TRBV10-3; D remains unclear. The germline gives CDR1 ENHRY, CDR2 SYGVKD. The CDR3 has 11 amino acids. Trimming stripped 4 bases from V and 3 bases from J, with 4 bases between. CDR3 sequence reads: CAISGGYEQYF. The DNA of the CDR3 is TGTGCCATCAGTGGCGGCTACGAGCAGTACTTC.

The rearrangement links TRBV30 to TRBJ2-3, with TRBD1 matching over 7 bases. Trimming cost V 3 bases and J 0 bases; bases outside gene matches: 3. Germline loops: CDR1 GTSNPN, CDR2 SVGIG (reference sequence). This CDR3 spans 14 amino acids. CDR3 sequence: CAWRTGMSTDTQYF. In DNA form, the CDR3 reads TGTGCCTGGAGGACAGGGATGAGCACAGATACGCAGTATTTT.

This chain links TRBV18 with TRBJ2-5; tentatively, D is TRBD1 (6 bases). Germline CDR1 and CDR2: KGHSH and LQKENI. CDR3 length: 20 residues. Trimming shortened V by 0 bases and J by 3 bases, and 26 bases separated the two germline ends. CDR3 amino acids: CASSPPYREPFQTGKETQYF. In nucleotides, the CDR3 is TGTGCCAGCTCACCACCCTACAGGGAACCATTTCAAACGGGAAAAGAGACCCAGTACTTC.

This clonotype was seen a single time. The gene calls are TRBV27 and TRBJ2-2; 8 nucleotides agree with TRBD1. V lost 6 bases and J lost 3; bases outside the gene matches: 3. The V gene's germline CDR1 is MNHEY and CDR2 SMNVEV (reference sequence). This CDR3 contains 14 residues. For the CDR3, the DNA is TGTGCCAGCAGGGGACAGGCGTACACCGGGGAGCTGTTTTTT. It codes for CASRGQAYTGELFF.

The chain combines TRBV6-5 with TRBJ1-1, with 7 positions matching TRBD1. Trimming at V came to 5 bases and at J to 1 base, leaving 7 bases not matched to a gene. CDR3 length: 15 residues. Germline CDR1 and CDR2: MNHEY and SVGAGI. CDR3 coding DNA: TGTGCCAGCAGTCGGAAACGGACAGGGAACACTGAAGCTTTCTTT. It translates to CASSRKRTGNTEAFF.

The CDR3 protein is CASSVTGTKNTGELFF. The CDR3 DNA is TGTGCCAGCAGCGTCACCGGGACTAAGAACACCGGGGAGCTGTTTTTT. The rearrangement links TRBV9 to TRBJ2-2, with 7 bases matching TRBD2. The CDR3 contains 16 residues. The trim removed 2 bases at V and 1 base at J, leaving 5 bases unmatched. Germline loops: CDR1 SGDLS, CDR2 YYNGEE.

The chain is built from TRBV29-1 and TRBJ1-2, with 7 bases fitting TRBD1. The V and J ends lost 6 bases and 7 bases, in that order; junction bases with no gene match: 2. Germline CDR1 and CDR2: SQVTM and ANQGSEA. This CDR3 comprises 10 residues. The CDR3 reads CSVHRGGYTF. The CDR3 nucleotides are TGCAGCGTCCACAGGGGTGGCTACACCTTC.

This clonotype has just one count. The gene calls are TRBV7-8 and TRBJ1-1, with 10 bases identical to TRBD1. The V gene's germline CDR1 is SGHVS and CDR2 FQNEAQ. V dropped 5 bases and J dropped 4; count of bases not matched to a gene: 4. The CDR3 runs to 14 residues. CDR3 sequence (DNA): TGTGCCAGCAGCGACCGGGACAGGGGCACTGAAGCTTTCTTT. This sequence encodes CASSDRDRGTEAFF.

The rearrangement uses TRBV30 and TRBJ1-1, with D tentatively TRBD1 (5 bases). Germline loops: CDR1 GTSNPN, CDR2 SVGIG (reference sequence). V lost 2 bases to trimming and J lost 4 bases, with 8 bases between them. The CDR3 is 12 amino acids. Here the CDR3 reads CAWSRDGTEAFF. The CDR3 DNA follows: TGTGCCTGGAGTCGGGACGGCACTGAAGCTTTCTTT. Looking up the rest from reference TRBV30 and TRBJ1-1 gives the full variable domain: SQTIHQWPATLVQPVGSPLSLECTVEGTSNPNLYWYRQAAGRGLQLLFYSVGIGQISSEVPQNLSASRPQDRQFILSSKKLLLSDSGFYLCAWSRDGTEAFFGQGTRLTVV.

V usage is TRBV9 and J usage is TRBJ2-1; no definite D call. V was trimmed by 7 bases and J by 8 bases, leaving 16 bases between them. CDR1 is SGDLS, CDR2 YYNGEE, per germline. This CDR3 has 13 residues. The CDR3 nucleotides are TGTGCCAGCTCTCCGGCCAACTTTGATGAGCAGTTCTTC. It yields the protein CASSPANFDEQFF. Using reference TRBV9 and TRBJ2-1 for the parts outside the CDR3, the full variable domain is DSGVTQTPKHLITATGQRVTLRCSPRSGDLSVYWYQQSLDQGLQFLIQYYNGEERAKGNILERFSAQQFPDLHSELNLSSLELGDSALYFCASSPANFDEQFFGPGTRLTVL.

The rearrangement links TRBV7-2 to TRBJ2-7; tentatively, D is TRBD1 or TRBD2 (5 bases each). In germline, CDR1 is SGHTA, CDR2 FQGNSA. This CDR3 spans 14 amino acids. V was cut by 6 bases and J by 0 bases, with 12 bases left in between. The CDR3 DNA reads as TGTGCCAGCAGACCGGGACGGAGCTCCTACGAGCAGTACTTC. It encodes CASRPGRSSYEQYF.

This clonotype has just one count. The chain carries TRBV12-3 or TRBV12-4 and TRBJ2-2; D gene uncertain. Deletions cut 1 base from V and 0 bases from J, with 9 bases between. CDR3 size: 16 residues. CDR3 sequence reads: CASSLGTAANTGELFF. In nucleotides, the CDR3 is TGTGCCAGCAGTTTAGGGACGGCTGCGAACACCGGGGAGCTGTTTTTT.

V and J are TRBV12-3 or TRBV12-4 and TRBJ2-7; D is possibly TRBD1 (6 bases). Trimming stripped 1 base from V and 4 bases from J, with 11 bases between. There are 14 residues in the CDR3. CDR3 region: CASSLGQARYEQYF. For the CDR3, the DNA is TGTGCCAGCAGTTTAGGACAGGCTAGATACGAGCAGTACTTC.

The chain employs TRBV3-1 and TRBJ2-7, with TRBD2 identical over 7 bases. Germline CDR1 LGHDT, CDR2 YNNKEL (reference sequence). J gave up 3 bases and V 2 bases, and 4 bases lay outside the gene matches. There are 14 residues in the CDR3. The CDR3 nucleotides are TGTGCCAGCAGCCAAAGTGGCGGGGGCTACGAGCAGTACTTC. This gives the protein CASSQSGGGYEQYF.

CDR3 DNA sequence: TGCAGCGCCGCCACAGCAGGGATGAGCACTGAAGCTTTCTTT. Translation: CSAATAGMSTEAFF. The chain couples TRBV29-1 to TRBJ1-1, with a possible D match to TRBD1 (5 bases). V gave up 7 bases and J gave up 4 bases, with 19 bases separating them. CDR1 is SQVTM and CDR2 is ANQGSEA in the germline V gene. The CDR3 is 14 amino acids.

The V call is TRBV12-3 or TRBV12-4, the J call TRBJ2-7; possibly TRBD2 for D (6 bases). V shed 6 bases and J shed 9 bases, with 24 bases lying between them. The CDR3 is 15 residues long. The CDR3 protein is CASSQTSLGLRGQYF. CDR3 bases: TGTGCCAGCAGCCAGACTAGTCTTGGGCTTCGGGGGCAGTACTTC.

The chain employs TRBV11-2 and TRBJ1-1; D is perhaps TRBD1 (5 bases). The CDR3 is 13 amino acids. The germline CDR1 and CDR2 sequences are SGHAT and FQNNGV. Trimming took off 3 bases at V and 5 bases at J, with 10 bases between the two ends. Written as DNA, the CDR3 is TGTGCCAGCAGCTTTAACAGGAATACTGAAGCTTTCTTT. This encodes CASSFNRNTEAFF.

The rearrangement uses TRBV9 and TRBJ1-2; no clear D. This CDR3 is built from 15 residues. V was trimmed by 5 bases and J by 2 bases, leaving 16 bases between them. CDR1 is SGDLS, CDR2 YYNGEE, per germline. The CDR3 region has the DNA TGTGCCAGCAGACCACACATCCAGGAGAACTATGGCTACACCTTC. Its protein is CASRPHIQENYGYTF.

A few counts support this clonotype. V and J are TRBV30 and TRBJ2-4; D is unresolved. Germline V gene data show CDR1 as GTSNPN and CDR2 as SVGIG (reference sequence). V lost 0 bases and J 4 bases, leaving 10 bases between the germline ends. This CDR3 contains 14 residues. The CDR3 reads CAWSVPGGKNIQYF. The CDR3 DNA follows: TGTGCCTGGAGTGTGCCCGGTGGGAAAAACATTCAGTACTTC. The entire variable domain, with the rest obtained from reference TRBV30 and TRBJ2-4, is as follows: SQTIHQWPATLVQPVGSPLSLECTVEGTSNPNLYWYRQAAGRGLQLLFYSVGIGQISSEVPQNLSASRPQDRQFILSSKKLLLSDSGFYLCAWSVPGGKNIQYFGAGTRLSVL.

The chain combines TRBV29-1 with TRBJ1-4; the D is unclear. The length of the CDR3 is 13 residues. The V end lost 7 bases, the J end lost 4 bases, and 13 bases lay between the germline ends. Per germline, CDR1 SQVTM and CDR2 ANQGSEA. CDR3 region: CSGQSGFNEKLFF. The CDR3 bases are TGCAGCGGACAATCGGGGTTTAATGAAAAACTGTTTTTT.